This is a list of T cell receptor beta chains from one sample in a study of T cell responses to AZD1222 COVID-19 vaccine. Profiling relied on immunoSEQ multiplex PCR, and the TCRdb table lists in-frame clones only, not all of them. This table holds some 100,000 clones, roughly nine tenths found once. This material consisted of peripheral blood, taken on day 0 of AZD1222 vaccination. These receptors were taken from an adult in good health. Each CDR3 is given without its conserved first and last residue. A clone size is listed for some rows: how often the clone was seen (once, few, many), or a class if it is expanded.

abundance: .; v_gene: TRBV5-1; CDR3aa: ASGPVGGPGNTIY
abundance: .; v_gene: TRBV3-1/TRBV3-2; CDR3aa: ASSQFPAGTGELF
abundance: .; v_gene: TRBV12-3/TRBV12-4; CDR3aa: ASSPNQGAIAF
abundance: .; v_gene: TRBV5-4; CDR3aa: ASSPRGATNEKLF
abundance: few; v_gene: TRBV28; CDR3aa: ASRTGSISEQY
abundance: .; v_gene: TRBV6-2/TRBV6-3; CDR3aa: ASSYSQRGRGYGYEQY
abundance: few; v_gene: TRBV5-4; CDR3aa: ASAVGGRTEAF
abundance: .; v_gene: TRBV19; CDR3aa: ASSPGGAGEKLF
abundance: once; v_gene: TRBV7-9; CDR3aa: ASTPADTQY
abundance: .; v_gene: TRBV6-5; CDR3aa: ASRAGPRDYEQY
abundance: .; v_gene: TRBV5-6; CDR3aa: ASSRIAGGFETQY
abundance: once; v_gene: TRBV7-5; CDR3aa: VRSTLPFGTDKETQY
abundance: few; v_gene: TRBV2; CDR3aa: ASSPSYEQY
abundance: .; v_gene: TRBV9; CDR3aa: ASSVDSGSDTQY
abundance: .; v_gene: TRBV6-5; CDR3aa: AGTGLVGDEQY
abundance: .; v_gene: TRBV5-1; CDR3aa: ASSWTSGSSYEQY
abundance: .; v_gene: TRBV6-2/TRBV6-3; CDR3aa: ASSIGLAGPSYNEQF
abundance: .; v_gene: TRBV15; CDR3aa: ATSRDVGDRGILAY
abundance: .; v_gene: TRBV5-4; CDR3aa: ASSVDRVGGYT
abundance: once; v_gene: TRBV30; CDR3aa: AWSVSGTGGREQY
abundance: .; v_gene: TRBV5-1; CDR3aa: ASSLETGAGYGYT
abundance: .; v_gene: TRBV7-9; CDR3aa: ASSWPGQETQY
abundance: .; v_gene: TRBV18; CDR3aa: ASSPGQGGYT
abundance: .; v_gene: TRBV19; CDR3aa: ASSMRVIAGGSYEQY
abundance: .; v_gene: TRBV5-1; CDR3aa: ASSLGQRNTEAF
abundance: .; v_gene: TRBV6-1; CDR3aa: ASSEAPVTAGYT
abundance: .; v_gene: TRBV5-1; CDR3aa: ASSHRQGNTPEQY
abundance: .; v_gene: TRBV6-4; CDR3aa: ASSEHAEGEQF
abundance: .; v_gene: TRBV27; CDR3aa: ASSLSRKSALYGIGYT
abundance: .; v_gene: TRBV29-1; CDR3aa: SVVIGQATEAF
abundance: .; v_gene: TRBV7-8; CDR3aa: ASSLFPGGFYGYT
abundance: .; v_gene: TRBV12-5; CDR3aa: ASGLNSYMGSTGELF
abundance: .; v_gene: TRBV7-2; CDR3aa: ASSPTTNTGELF
abundance: .; v_gene: TRBV6-5; CDR3aa: ASSPDSWNYGYT
abundance: .; v_gene: TRBV3-1/TRBV3-2; CDR3aa: ASSPGQGVGNQPQH
abundance: .; v_gene: TRBV30; CDR3aa: AWSKPFWGGEQF
abundance: .; v_gene: TRBV28; CDR3aa: ASSPTVQWGYT
abundance: .; v_gene: TRBV18; CDR3aa: ASSPQGTNEKLF
abundance: few; v_gene: TRBV12-3/TRBV12-4; CDR3aa: ASSLYRGTEAF
abundance: .; v_gene: TRBV30; CDR3aa: AWSFQGSPGELF
abundance: .; v_gene: TRBV3-1/TRBV3-2; CDR3aa: ASSRGTLQETQY
abundance: .; v_gene: TRBV7-9; CDR3aa: ASRGGGGMMGEKLF
abundance: once; v_gene: TRBV10-3; CDR3aa: AISESGPSRDTIY
abundance: .; v_gene: TRBV4-1; CDR3aa: ASSQAGTGGYGYT
abundance: .; v_gene: TRBV4-1; CDR3aa: ASSHFPRGNHQPQH
abundance: .; v_gene: TRBV5-1; CDR3aa: ASKTGRGENEQF
abundance: .; v_gene: TRBV7-9; CDR3aa: ASSLPRTGGGYT
abundance: .; v_gene: TRBV27; CDR3aa: ASSWDRGRKLF
abundance: .; v_gene: TRBV28; CDR3aa: ASTLSLGQPSSYNEQF
abundance: .; v_gene: TRBV5-4; CDR3aa: ASSLPAASSGYGYT
abundance: .; v_gene: TRBV4-2; CDR3aa: ASSQSGSSYEQY
abundance: .; v_gene: TRBV18; CDR3aa: ASSPPGNTEAF
abundance: .; v_gene: TRBV11-2; CDR3aa: ASSASVTVT
abundance: .; v_gene: TRBV5-8; CDR3aa: ASSQGFSGNTIY
abundance: .; v_gene: TRBV30; CDR3aa: AWRDYNEQF
abundance: once; v_gene: TRBV20-1; CDR3aa: SASSGERRYEQY
abundance: .; v_gene: TRBV7-8; CDR3aa: ASSKSGTSYNEQF